This TCR beta chain comes out of a study of beta chain features in type 1 diabetes. The authors reverse transcribed all of the isolated RNA, so sequencing captured expressed TCRB transcripts. Naive, central memory and regulatory T cell samples averaged about 3.5 million reads. Generated by immunoSEQ multiplex PCR, the TCRdb table keeps only in-frame clones and is missing some. This sample carries approximately 380,000 clones, around 16% of them seen once, and the ten largest clones take around 0.02%. Germline-derived CDR1 and CDR2 are SGDLS and YYNGEE. V was cut by 0 bases and J by 5 bases, with 11 bases left in between. This CDR3 comprises 14 residues.

The chain has TRBV9 and TRBJ2-5, with D perhaps TRBD1 (6 bases). What was sequenced was naive CD4+ T cells from blood. The sequence came from a woman aged 18 to 35 in good health. The CDR3 nucleotides read TGTGCCAGCAGCGTAGATGGGGGCCGGGAGACCCAGTACTTC. It encodes CASSVDGGRETQYF.